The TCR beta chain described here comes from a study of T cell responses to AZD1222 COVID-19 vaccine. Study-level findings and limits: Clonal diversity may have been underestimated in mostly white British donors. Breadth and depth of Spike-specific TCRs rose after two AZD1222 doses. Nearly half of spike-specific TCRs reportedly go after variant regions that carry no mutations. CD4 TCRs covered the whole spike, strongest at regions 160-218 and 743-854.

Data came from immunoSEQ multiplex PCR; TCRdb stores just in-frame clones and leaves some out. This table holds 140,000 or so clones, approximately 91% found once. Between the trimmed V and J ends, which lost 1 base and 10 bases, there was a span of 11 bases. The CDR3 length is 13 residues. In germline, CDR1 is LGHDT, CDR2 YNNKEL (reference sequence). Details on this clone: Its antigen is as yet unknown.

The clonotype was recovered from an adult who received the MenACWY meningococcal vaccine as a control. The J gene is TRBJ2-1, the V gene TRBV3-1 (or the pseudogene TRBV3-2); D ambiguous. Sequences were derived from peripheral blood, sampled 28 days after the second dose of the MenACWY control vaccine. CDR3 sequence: CASSQGSAGEQFF. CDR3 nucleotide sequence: TGTGCCAGCAGCCAAGGTTCGGCCGGCGAGCAGTTCTTC.